The next 32 T cell receptor beta chains were all read from a single sample in a study of cytomegalovirus exposure and HLA in healthy donors (dated by TCRdb to 2015 to 2018). The protocol used for the library was the immunoSEQ multiplex PCR assay. For the multiplex PCR, a mixture combining 60 forward primers for TCR Vbeta segments and 13 reverse primers for TCR Jbeta segments was used. Here the immuneACCESS table is served through TCRdb, limited to in-frame sequences with V and J called. Missing clones are a known gap in these copies; in checked studies unresolved V genes cover under half, and the rest lacks a known reason. Recorded for this sample are 80,000 to 100,000 clones; 74% of them occurred a single time. In total, the top ten clones hold 20% to 25% of the sample. Specimen: PBMCs. These TCRs come from a man aged 25-40 years in good health and CMV-seropositive.

This sequence joins TRBV29-1 and TRBJ2-7; the match to TRBD1 covers 9 bases. The length of the CDR3 is 12 residues. Germline V gene lookup returns CDR1 SQVTM and CDR2 ANQGSEA. The junction had 4 bases not matched to a gene; V was cut back by 6 bases and J by 4 bases. CDR3 sequence: CSVRQGDYEQYF. In nucleotides, the CDR3 is TGCAGCGTAAGACAGGGGGATTACGAGCAGTACTTC.

The chain uses TRBV7-6 and TRBJ2-1; D perhaps matches TRBD2 (5 bases). CDR1 and CDR2 from the germline V gene are SGHVS and FNYEAQ. Trimming cost V 7 bases and J 0 bases, with 13 bases left between them. This CDR3 contains 15 residues. The CDR3 nucleotides are TGTGCCAGCACCCGCGACGGGGACTCCTACAATGAGCAGTTCTTC. It translates to CASTRDGDSYNEQFF.

The chain is built from TRBV7-2 and TRBJ2-7; TRBD1 aligns across 9 bases. In germline, CDR1 is SGHTA, CDR2 FQGNSA. J was trimmed by 6 bases and V by 1 base; bases with no gene match: 7. The CDR3 is 15 residues long. The CDR3 spells CASSLEGTGPREQYF. CDR3 DNA sequence: TGTGCCAGCAGCTTAGAGGGGACAGGGCCGCGCGAGCAGTACTTC.

The V call is TRBV4-1, the J call TRBJ1-4; D is possibly TRBD1 (5 bases). Germline V gene sequence: CDR1 MGHRA, CDR2 YSYEKL. Deletions cut 0 bases from V and 4 bases from J, with 12 bases between. This CDR3 contains 16 residues. CDR3 DNA: TGCGCCAGCAGCCAAGACCGAGGGACTCTTAATGAAAAACTGTTTTTT. This codes for CASSQDRGTLNEKLFF.

This chain joins TRBV5-5 and TRBJ2-5, with a weak D call TRBD1 (6 bases). V was shortened by 1 base and J by 5 bases, with 12 bases between the two germline ends. This CDR3 comprises 14 residues. CDR1 and CDR2 (germline): SGHKS, YYEKEE (reference sequence). The CDR3 coding sequence is TGTGCCAGCAGCTTGCAAGGGACACGGGAGACCCAGTACTTC. Its translation is CASSLQGTRETQYF.

This clone has just one count. J is TRBJ1-1 and V is TRBV11-2; perhaps TRBD1 as D (5 bases). V lost 4 bases, J lost 7 bases, and 13 bases lay in between. This CDR3 region has 13 residues. The germline CDR1 and CDR2 sequences are SGHAT and FQNNGV. The CDR3 DNA sequence: TGTGCCAGCAGCTCCTCACGGCAGGGTGAAGCTTTCTTT. This sequence encodes CASSSSRQGEAFF.

The J gene is TRBJ1-2, the V gene TRBV11-2; D uncertain. V lost 2 bases, J lost 2 bases, and 6 bases lay in between. The CDR3 totals 13 residues. Per germline, CDR1 SGHAT and CDR2 FQNNGV. The CDR3 loop reads CASSLRRNYGYTF. CDR3 bases: TGTGCCAGCAGCTTACGGAGGAACTATGGCTACACCTTC.

The chain combines TRBV5-1 with TRBJ1-6; tentatively, D is TRBD1 (5 bases). The germline V gene encodes CDR1 SGHRS and CDR2 YFSETQ. The CDR3 is made up of 17 amino acids. Trimming removed 0 bases at V and 7 bases at J, with 17 bases between. For the CDR3, the DNA is TGCGCCAGCAGCTTGGTTCCAGGGAGGAAACCGAATTCACCCCTCCACTTT. Its translation is CASSLVPGRKPNSPLHF.

J is TRBJ2-2 and V is TRBV7-3; 9 bases map to TRBD1. The CDR3 runs 16 residues. With V trimmed by 5 bases and J by 3 bases, 7 bases remained unmatched. The germline V gene encodes CDR1 SGHTA and CDR2 FQGTGA. The CDR3 loop reads CASSARTGVDTGELFF. CDR3 DNA: TGTGCCAGCAGCGCCCGGACAGGGGTGGACACCGGGGAGCTGTTTTTT.

The chain links TRBV11-2 to TRBJ2-3; 7 positions agree with TRBD2. V gave up 1 base and J gave up 2 bases; unmatched junction bases: 6. The CDR3 sequence is 16 residues long. CDR1 SGHAT and CDR2 FQNNGV come from the germline V gene. This CDR3 is CASSLVLAAYTDTQYF. The CDR3 nucleotides are TGTGCCAGCAGCTTAGTGCTAGCGGCTTACACAGATACGCAGTATTTT. Full variable domain (outside the CDR3, taken from reference TRBV11-2 and TRBJ2-3): EAGVAQSPRYKIIEKRQSVAFWCNPISGHATLYWYQQILGQGPKLLIQFQNNGVVDDSQLPKDRFSAERLKGVDSTLKIQPAKLEDSAVYLCASSLVLAAYTDTQYFGPGTRLTVL.

This clone came up a few times. This chain uses TRBV5-1 with TRBJ2-7; a possible D gene is TRBD1 (6 bases). Germline V lookup: CDR1 SGHRS, CDR2 YFSETQ. V was clipped by 5 bases and J by 3 bases, with 15 bases between them. The CDR3 is 14 residues long. The CDR3 coding sequence is TGCGCCAGCAGTGACCCCCGGGACAACTACGAGCAGTACTTC. Translating gives CASSDPRDNYEQYF.

V and J are TRBV5-4 and TRBJ1-2, with a tentative D call TRBD1 (6 bases). The ends were cut back, 0 bases at V and 5 bases at J, with 14 bases in the middle. CDR3 length: 15 residues. Germline V lookup: CDR1 SGHNT, CDR2 YYREEE (reference sequence). The CDR3 protein is CASSLGSGDLYGYTF. The CDR3 nucleotides read TGTGCCAGCAGCTTGGGATCAGGGGATCTGTATGGCTACACCTTC.

The count of this clone is one. The chain joins TRBV7-7 to TRBJ2-3, with D possibly TRBD2 on 5 matching bases. There are 17 residues in the CDR3. V was shortened by 2 bases and J by 4 bases, with 19 bases between the two germline ends. Looked up from germline, CDR1 is SSHAT and CDR2 is FNYEAQ (reference sequence). The CDR3 reads CASSLQPPGMTADTQYF. The CDR3 DNA reads TGTGCCAGCAGCTTACAGCCCCCGGGAATGACTGCAGATACGCAGTATTTT.

In DNA form, the CDR3 reads TGTGCCAGCAGCCAAGGGACAGCGGGATTTAGCAATCAGCCCCAGCATTTT. Protein sequence: CASSQGTAGFSNQPQHF. The J gene is TRBJ1-5, the V gene TRBV4-2, with D possibly being TRBD1 (6 bases). V was cut by 1 base and J by 0 bases, with 13 bases left in between. The CDR3 has 17 residues. Germline V CDR1 and CDR2: LGHNA, YNFKEQ.

J is TRBJ2-6 and V is TRBV9; no reliable D call. The V gene lost 4 bases and the J gene lost 0 bases, with 14 bases spanning the gap. The germline gives CDR1 SGDLS, CDR2 YYNGEE. CDR3 length equals 17 residues. CDR3 sequence reads: CASSPQIYSSGANVLTF. The CDR3, as DNA: TGTGCCAGCAGCCCCCAGATTTACAGCTCTGGGGCCAACGTCCTGACTTTC.

V and J are TRBV29-1 and TRBJ2-3, with TRBD2 matching 8 bases. The CDR3 consists of 15 residues. V gave up 6 bases and J gave up 4 bases; unmatched junction bases: 12. CDR1 is SQVTM and CDR2 is ANQGSEA in the germline V gene. CDR3 nucleotide sequence: TGCAGCGTCTGGGTATCGGGGGGGTTGGCAGATACGCAGTATTTT. Translation gives CSVWVSGGLADTQYF.

The chain is built from TRBV7-3 and TRBJ1-1, with TRBD1 identical over 7 bases. V shed 7 bases and J 2 bases; nucleotides not matched to a gene: 7. Germline values: CDR1 SGHTA, CDR2 FQGTGA. The CDR3 has 14 residues. CDR3 in DNA: TGTGCCAGCACCCTTGGACAGGCCAACACTGAAGCTTTCTTT. It codes for CASTLGQANTEAFF.

This clone has a handful of counts. The rearrangement links TRBV7-8 to TRBJ2-7; D possibly corresponds to TRBD1 (5 bases). The V and J ends lost 0 bases and 3 bases respectively, with 21 bases between them. The CDR3 has 18 amino acids. Germline V gene lookup returns CDR1 SGHVS and CDR2 FQNEAQ. CDR3 amino acids: CASSLAYQDTRPHYEQYF. The CDR3, as DNA: TGTGCCAGCAGCTTAGCATACCAGGACACCAGACCCCACTACGAGCAGTACTTC. The whole variable domain, filled in from reference TRBV7-8 and TRBJ2-7, reads GAGVSQSPRYKVAKRGQDVALRCDPISGHVSLFWYQQALGQGPEFLTYFQNEAQLDKSGLPSDRFFAERPEGSVSTLKIQRTQQEDSAVYLCASSLAYQDTRPHYEQYFGPGTRLTVT.

V and J are TRBV9 and TRBJ2-5; the match to TRBD2 covers 8 bases. The CDR3 has 14 amino acids. Per the germline V gene, CDR1 is SGDLS and CDR2 is YYNGEE. With V trimmed by 1 base and J by 4 bases, 3 bases remained unmatched. The CDR3 coding sequence is TGTGCCAGCAGCGTAAATGCGGGAGGAGAGACCCAGTACTTC. Its translation: CASSVNAGGETQYF.

The chain couples TRBV4-2 to TRBJ2-2, with D hard to call. Trimming stripped 0 bases from V and 4 bases from J, with 9 bases between. The CDR3 loop spans 15 amino acids. CDR1 LGHNA and CDR2 YNFKEQ come from the germline V gene. The CDR3 sequence: CASSQDAGSTGELFF. In DNA, the CDR3 is TGTGCCAGCAGCCAAGATGCCGGTTCCACCGGGGAGCTGTTTTTT.

J is TRBJ2-3 and V is TRBV2, with 14 bases identical to TRBD2. The CDR3 extends over 16 amino acids. Per germline, CDR1 SNHLY and CDR2 FYNNEI. Unmatched junction bases numbered 4, after V lost 5 bases and J lost 3 bases. CDR3: CASSRLAGGLTDTQYF. The CDR3 coding sequence is TGTGCCAGCAGTAGACTAGCGGGGGGGCTTACAGATACGCAGTATTTT.

V and J are TRBV4-3 and TRBJ2-5; maybe TRBD2 (6 bases). There are 15 residues in the CDR3. V lost 0 bases and J 9 bases, leaving 17 bases between the germline ends. The germline CDR1 and CDR2 sequences are LGHNA and YSLEER. In DNA, the CDR3 is TGCGCCAGCAGCCAAGATATAAAGGCGGGCGGGGCCCAGTACTTC. Translated: CASSQDIKAGGAQYF.

Comment on this clone: At one of its ends the junction is not consistent with the germline gene, which may arise from a read error. This chain joins TRBV5-1 and TRBJ1-2, with 10 positions matching TRBD1. CDR3 length equals 15 residues. Germline V lookup: CDR1 SGHRS, CDR2 YFSETQ. CDR3 loop: CASSLAAGQGYGYPF. The DNA for the CDR3 is TGCGCCAGCAGCTTGGCCGCGGGACAGGGGTATGGCTACCCCTTC. The full variable domain, completed using reference TRBV5-1 and TRBJ1-2, is KAGVTQTPRYLIKTRGQQVTLSCSPISGHRSVSWYQQTPGQGLQFLFEYFSETQRNKGNFPGRFSGRQFSNSRSEMNVSTLELGDSALYLCASSLAAGQGYGYPFGSGTRLTVV.

The chain carries TRBV5-1 and TRBJ2-3; D is possibly TRBD1 (5 bases). The V end was cut by 0 bases, the J end by 6 bases, with 5 bases between. Looked up from germline, CDR1 is SGHRS and CDR2 is YFSETQ. The CDR3 length is 12 residues. The CDR3 reads CASSLGGDTQYF. The DNA for the CDR3 is TGCGCCAGCAGCTTGGGGGGCGATACGCAGTATTTT.

The chain links TRBV6-6 to TRBJ1-1; 7 positions agree with TRBD1. Germline CDR1 is MNHNY and CDR2 is SVGAGI (reference sequence). Germline trimming cut 5 bases from V and 4 bases from J; bases unmatched to any gene: 7. This CDR3 contains 14 residues. The CDR3 reads CASSLTGRTTEAFF. The CDR3 coding sequence is TGTGCCAGCAGTCTGACAGGGAGAACCACTGAAGCTTTCTTT.

This rearrangement joins TRBV6-1 to TRBJ1-5, with TRBD1 identical over 7 bases. Germline V gene lookup returns CDR1 MNHNS and CDR2 SASEGT. V shed 7 bases and J 4 bases; nucleotides not matched to a gene: 7. This CDR3 comprises 14 residues. The DNA of the CDR3 is TGTGCCAGCATTAAGGGACAGATTAATCAGCCCCAGCATTTT. It codes for CASIKGQINQPQHF.

This CDR3 is CASSPVAGSGSGEKLFF. The CDR3 nucleotides are TGTGCCAGCTCACCAGTCGCGGGGAGCGGTTCGGGTGAAAAACTGTTTTTT. The chain carries TRBV18 and TRBJ1-4; the D is unclear. V was clipped by 2 bases and J by 7 bases, with 20 bases between them. The CDR3 is 17 residues long. Germline V gene lookup returns CDR1 KGHSH and CDR2 LQKENI.

J is TRBJ2-1 and V is TRBV7-9; TRBD2 matches 10 bases. The CDR3 is 16 amino acids. Germline CDR1 reads SEHNR; CDR2 reads FQNEAQ (reference sequence). V was clipped by 4 bases and J by 3 bases; unmatched bases: 6. As DNA, the CDR3 is TGTGCCAGCAGCTCCCTTAGCGGGAGGCTCTACAATGAGCAGTTCTTC. This encodes CASSSLSGRLYNEQFF.

The CDR3: CSGLPGSADTQYF. CDR3 nucleotide sequence: TGCAGCGGACTCCCCGGTAGCGCAGATACGCAGTATTTT. V gene TRBV29-1 combines with J gene TRBJ2-3; the D gene is possibly TRBD2 (5 bases). Germline V CDR1 and CDR2: SQVTM, ANQGSEA. The CDR3 is 13 residues long. The V and J ends lost 7 bases and 4 bases respectively, with 15 bases between them.

This chain links TRBV6-5 with TRBJ1-2, with TRBD1 matching over 7 bases. Per the germline V gene, CDR1 is MNHEY and CDR2 is SVGAGI. The J segment lost 2 bases and the V segment lost 3 bases, leaving 6 bases of the junction unmatched. There are 15 residues in the CDR3. CDR3 in amino acids: CASSYYPGQNYGYTF. In DNA form, the CDR3 reads TGTGCCAGCAGTTATTACCCGGGACAGAACTATGGCTACACCTTC.

This chain connects TRBV23-1 to TRBJ2-1, with a tentative D call TRBD2 (6 bases). TRBV23-1 is marked as an open reading frame, function uncertain. The CDR3 extends over 15 amino acids. V gave up 0 bases and J gave up 5 bases, with 11 bases separating them. DNA for the CDR3: TGCGCCAGCAGTCAATCGGCGGAGGGTGACAATGAGCAGTTCTTC. It specifies CASSQSAEGDNEQFF.

There are a few counts of this clone. V is TRBV4-2 and J is TRBJ2-1; D might be TRBD2 (5 bases). Germline CDR1 is LGHNA and CDR2 is YNFKEQ. CDR3 length: 16 residues. V was cut by 1 base and J by 4 bases, with 14 bases left in between. The CDR3 reads CASSQVEGDLYNEQFF. The CDR3 DNA follows: TGTGCCAGCAGCCAAGTCGAGGGTGATTTATACAATGAGCAGTTCTTC.